This T cell receptor beta chain comes out of a study of T-cell reconstitution after alpha-beta-depleted transplantation in children. Unique molecular identifiers featured in how the TCRbeta library was prepared. TCRdb reprocessed the PCR reads via MiXCR and lists one record per CDR3 protein. The sample records hundreds of thousands of distinct CDR3 sequences, over 10% being singletons. This clonotype was seen repeatedly, ten times or more. CDR1 is SGHRS and CDR2 is YFSETQ in the germline V gene. V was cut by 2 bases and J by 0 bases, with 14 bases left in between. CDR3 size: 17 residues. The V call is TRBV5-1, the J call TRBJ2-2, with D possibly being TRBD2 (6 bases). The material was PBMCs, obtained before TCRalphabeta/CD19-depleted stem cell transplant. This TCR was recovered from a girl aged 2-9 years with congenital amegakaryocytic thrombocytopenia, due to receive a stem cell transplant. CDR3 amino acids: CASSFGGSGTNTGELFF. CDR3 DNA: TGCGCCAGCAGCTTTGGAGGTAGCGGAACGAACACCGGGGAGCTGTTTTTT.